This T cell receptor beta chain was recovered during a study of shared clonotypes between healthy human individuals. Study-level background: Researchers assigned three CD4 naive, three CD4 memory, two CD8 naive and one CD8 memory plate to each donor. The study's findings and limits: Approximately 4.5% was the fraction of naive CD4 clonotypes found shared across a handful of donors.

V was pared by 4 bases and J by 0 bases, with 8 bases between. Germline CDR1 and CDR2: SQVTM and ANQGSEA. The CDR3 runs 13 residues. About this clone: The antigen is unknown.

As handled by the study authors: Junction-only immunoSEQ data arrived without quality scores, meaning filtering differed. The protocol was immunoSEQ multiplex PCR, while the TCRdb copy is restricted to in-frame clones and leaves out a portion. The D gene and trimming were derived from the DNA, and the V and J assignments and clone size from that table. The sample has over a million clones, less than 99% seen once; the top ten hold about 0.35%. Donors were Caucasian adults residing in Nashville, Tennessee, USA. The receptor was derived from a man aged 30 to 45 in good health. The chain recombines TRBV29-1 with TRBJ2-3, with D unclear. Material for sequencing was naive CD4+ T cells sorted from blood. The subset: CD45RA+ positively selected. CDR3 sequence (DNA): TGCAGCGTTGCTGGATTTAGCACAGATACGCAGTATTTT. It translates to CSVAGFSTDTQYF.